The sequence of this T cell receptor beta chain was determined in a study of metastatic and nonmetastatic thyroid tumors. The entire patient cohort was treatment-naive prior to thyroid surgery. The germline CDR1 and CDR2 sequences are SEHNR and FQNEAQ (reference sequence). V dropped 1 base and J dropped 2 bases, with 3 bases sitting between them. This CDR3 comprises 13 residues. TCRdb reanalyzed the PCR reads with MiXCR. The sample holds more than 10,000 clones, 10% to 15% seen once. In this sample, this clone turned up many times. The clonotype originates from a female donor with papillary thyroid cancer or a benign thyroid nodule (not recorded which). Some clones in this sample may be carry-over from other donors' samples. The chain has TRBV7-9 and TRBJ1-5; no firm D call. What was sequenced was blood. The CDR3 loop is CASSLDGNQPQHF. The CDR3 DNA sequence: TGTGCCAGCAGCTTAGATGGCAATCAGCCCCAGCATTTT.